What follows describes a single T cell receptor (beta chain). Its antigen is not identified. This entry belongs to a study of cytomegalovirus exposure and HLA in healthy donors. Points from the study as a whole: Accurate HLA-A and HLA-B prediction from TCR beta sequences was reported for most subjects. Clonal expansion, a later analysis showed, was greater in HLA-associated TCR beta chains than in equally common others.

The PCR was carried out with 60 Vbeta primers and 13 Jbeta primers. The table came from immunoSEQ multiplex PCR; TCRdb's copy has only in-frame clones and leaves some out. The sample holds some 190,000 clones, about 89% seen once. Germline V gives CDR1 MNHNS, CDR2 SASEGT. Trimming took 5 bases from V and 2 from J; bases not matched to a gene: 4. CDR3 length: 15 amino acids. This cohort consisted of healthy bone marrow donors. This sequence was found in a man aged 25 to 40 in good health and CMV-seronegative. Sequences were obtained from PBMCs. The chain couples TRBV6-1 to TRBJ1-5, with 9 bases that match TRBD1. This CDR3 is CASSPDRGGNQPQHF. CDR3 bases: TGTGCCAGCAGTCCGGACAGGGGAGGCAATCAGCCCCAGCATTTT.